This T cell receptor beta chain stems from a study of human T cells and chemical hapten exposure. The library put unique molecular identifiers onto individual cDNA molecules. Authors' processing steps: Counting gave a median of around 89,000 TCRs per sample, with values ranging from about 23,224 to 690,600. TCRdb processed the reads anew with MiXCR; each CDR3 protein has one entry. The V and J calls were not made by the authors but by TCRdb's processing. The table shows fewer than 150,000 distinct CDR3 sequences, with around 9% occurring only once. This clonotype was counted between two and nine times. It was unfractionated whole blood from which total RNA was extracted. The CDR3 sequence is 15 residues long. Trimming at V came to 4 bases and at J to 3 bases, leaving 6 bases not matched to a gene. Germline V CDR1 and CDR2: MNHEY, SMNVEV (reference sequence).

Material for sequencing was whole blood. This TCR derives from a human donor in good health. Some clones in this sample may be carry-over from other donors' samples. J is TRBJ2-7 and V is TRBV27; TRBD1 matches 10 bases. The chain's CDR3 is CASSSSGQGDYEQYF. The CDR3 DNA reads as TGTGCCAGCAGTTCATCAGGACAGGGGGACTACGAGCAGTACTTC.